The 2 T cell receptor beta chains in this list originate from one sample, sequenced in a study of blood T cell repertoires in COVID-19. Produced via immunoSEQ multiplex PCR; TCRdb's table is partial and in-frame only. This sample carries 170,000 or so clones, around 83% of them seen once, and the ten largest clones take around 8%. Sequenced sample: peripheral blood. These receptors were taken from a woman aged 65 to 85 with COVID-19, enrolled during active disease.

The chain employs TRBV2 and TRBJ1-3; tentative D call: TRBD1 (5 bases). CDR3 length: 13 amino acids. V was cut by 6 bases and J by 3 bases, with 9 bases left in between. Germline values: CDR1 SNHLY, CDR2 FYNNEI. The CDR3 DNA follows: TGTGCCAGCAGCTCGGGACTTGGAAACACCATATATTTT. Amino acid sequence: CASSSGLGNTIYF.

This clone has only one observation. The chain has TRBV19 and TRBJ2-3, with D possibly matching TRBD2 (7 bases). V was trimmed by 5 bases and J by 2 bases, leaving 20 bases between them. Germline V gene lookup returns CDR1 LNHDA and CDR2 SQIVND (reference sequence). CDR3 length: 17 residues. The chain's CDR3 is CASSRPSGRGDTDTQYF. In nucleotides, the CDR3 is TGTGCCAGTAGTCGACCTAGCGGTAGGGGGGACACAGATACGCAGTATTTT.